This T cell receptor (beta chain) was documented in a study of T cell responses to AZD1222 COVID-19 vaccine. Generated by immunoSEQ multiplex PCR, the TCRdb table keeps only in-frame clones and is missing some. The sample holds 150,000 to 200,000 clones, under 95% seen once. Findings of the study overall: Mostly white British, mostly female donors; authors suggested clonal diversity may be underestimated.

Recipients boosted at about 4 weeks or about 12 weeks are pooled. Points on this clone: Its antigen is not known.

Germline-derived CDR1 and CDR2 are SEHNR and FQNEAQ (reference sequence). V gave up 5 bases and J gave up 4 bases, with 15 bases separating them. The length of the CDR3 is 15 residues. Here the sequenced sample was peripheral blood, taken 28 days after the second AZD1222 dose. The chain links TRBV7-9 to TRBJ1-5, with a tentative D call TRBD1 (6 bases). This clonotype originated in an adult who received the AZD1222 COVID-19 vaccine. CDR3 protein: CASSLQGQTNQPQHF. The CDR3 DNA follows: TGTGCCAGCAGCCTCCAAGGACAGACAAATCAGCCCCAGCATTTT.